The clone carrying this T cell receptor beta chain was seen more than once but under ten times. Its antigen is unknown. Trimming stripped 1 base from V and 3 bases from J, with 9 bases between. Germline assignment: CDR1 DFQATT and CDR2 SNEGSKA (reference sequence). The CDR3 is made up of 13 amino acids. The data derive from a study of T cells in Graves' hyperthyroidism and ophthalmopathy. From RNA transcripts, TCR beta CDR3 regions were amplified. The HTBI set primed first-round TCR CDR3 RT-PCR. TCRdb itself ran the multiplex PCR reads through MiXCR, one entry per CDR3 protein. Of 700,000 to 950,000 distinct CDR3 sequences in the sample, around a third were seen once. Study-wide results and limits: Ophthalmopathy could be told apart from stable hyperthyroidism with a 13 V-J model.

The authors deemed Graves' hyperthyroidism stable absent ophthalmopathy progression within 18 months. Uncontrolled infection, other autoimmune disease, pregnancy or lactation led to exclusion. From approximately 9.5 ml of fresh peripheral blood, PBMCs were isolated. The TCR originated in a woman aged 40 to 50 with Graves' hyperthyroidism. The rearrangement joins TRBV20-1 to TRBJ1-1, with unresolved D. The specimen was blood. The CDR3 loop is CSARAPGYTEAFF. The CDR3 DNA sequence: TGCAGTGCTAGAGCTCCCGGGTACACTGAAGCTTTCTTT.